This paragraph reports one T cell receptor beta chain. What antigen it recognizes has not been identified. No quality values exist for individual bases; no much larger clone is one base distant. The library was produced with the immunoSEQ multiplex PCR assay. For the multiplex PCR, a mixture combining 60 forward primers for TCR Vbeta segments and 13 reverse primers for TCR Jbeta segments was used. The CDR3 region of rearranged TCR beta genes was amplified from genomic DNA with a multiplex PCR assay. The Illumina HiSeq System was used to sequence the amplified TCR beta libraries as 87-base-pair reads. The authors processed their data as follows. A later analysis counted tens of millions of unique TCR beta chains across the 640 or so repertoires, and around 9.9 million of these chains were shared by at least two donors. A nearest-neighbor algorithm error-corrected the raw reads and collapsed the reads into unique sequences, merging closely related sequences to remove PCR and sequencing errors. Alignment of CDR3 sequences to IMGT reference sequences was used to assign V, D and J gene segments. For a sequence to be retained, a match of at least six nucleotides to both a V gene segment and a J gene segment was required. A rearrangement counted as productive if the CDR3 had no stop codons and remained in frame with V and J, and every other rearrangement counted as non-productive. CDR3 was defined according to IMGT convention as the region running from the second conserved V-encoded cysteine to the conserved J-encoded phenylalanine. The earlier analysis of about 620 of the donors excluded sequences that lacked an unambiguous match to a single V gene segment. In an earlier analysis of more than 500 of the donors, a V segment was called functional when productive rearrangements were above 56.7%, and segregating when the standard deviation between donors exceeded 5%. A statistical classification framework was built to diagnose cytomegalovirus status from the catalog of TCR beta chain sequences. In a later analysis, TCR nucleotide sequences were compared against IMGT/GENE-DB human TR gene sequences so that V and J genes could be assigned. Using the TCRdist pipeline, a later analysis assigned CDR3 sequences along with most-parsimonious VDJ recombination scenarios. A later analysis defined each TCR beta chain by its CDR3 amino acid sequence plus V-gene family, and excluded reads lacking a unique V-gene family. In a later analysis, 450 to 600 highly shared, low-generation-probability nucleotide sequences were removed to address suspected cross-contamination and a sequencing artifact. In a later analysis, a clonal expansion index for each public chain was calculated from normalized within-repertoire ranks of inferred template counts. In a later analysis, generation probabilities were computed with a VDJ recombination model fitted to out-of-frame rearrangements, and the resulting probabilities were checked against IGoR. A later analysis scored TCR-TCR, TCR-HLA and TCR-CMV co-occurrence with hypergeometric tests, applying a repertoire-size bias correction to TCR pairs. In a later analysis, false discovery rates were estimated by permuting HLA or CMV assignments 20 times. In a later analysis, co-occurring TCRs were grouped using DBSCAN, and TCRdist sequence similarity was added for clustering within HLA-allele-positive subsets. Repertoires with fewer than 30,000 or more than 120,000 public chains, plus five repertoires with anomalous nucleotide sharing, were excluded from co-occurrence clustering. The table was pulled from immuneACCESS by TCRdb, which kept in-frame rearrangements only. Such tables lose some clones; where checked, under half of the loss comes from unresolved V genes, and the rest has no known cause. The DNA was the basis for D and trimming; V, J and clone size are from that table. Within this sample are over 150,000 clones, with 80% to 90% of them counted one time only. 2% to 3% of the sample is taken by the ten largest.

This specimen comes from a study of cytomegalovirus exposure and HLA in healthy donors (dated by TCRdb to the late 2010s). Regarding the research as a whole: An earlier analysis of fewer than 750 of the donors reported around 280 Gb of sequence data and around 120 million unique TCR beta sequences obtained from about 179 million T cells. Approximately 300 gigabases of sequencing data and 70 million to 95 million unique TCR sequences made up an early release that covered approximately 620 HLA-typed donors. Of the 300 to 400 genotyped donors, roughly 80% fell in the genetic ancestry cluster associated with self-reported Caucasian donors. The study aimed to test whether cataloging public T cell receptors could reveal signatures of past pathogen exposure. The study profiled the T cell repertoires of some 610 subjects by immunosequencing and related them to cytomegalovirus serostatus. Besides the first cohort of around 670 subjects, a separate validation cohort made up of about 120 different subjects was used. To predict cytomegalovirus infection status, the study brought together high-throughput TCR immunosequencing, statistical association of individual TCRs with disease status, and machine learning. A later analysis re-examined previously published TCR beta repertoires from more than 650 donors and added high-resolution HLA genotyping to investigate patterns of TCR occurrence. Rather than drawing on any new phenotypic data, the later analysis identified candidate immune exposures from TCR beta sequences and the way those sequences occurred across donors. An earlier analysis of approximately 500 of the donors applied high-throughput TCR beta sequencing to assess whether each TCR beta V gene segment acted as functional or pseudogenic. Donor age, sex, ethnicity and CMV serostatus were compiled together with the repertoire data. A later genetic analysis used genome-wide SNP genotypes for 398 of the 666 donors, treating that subset as a discovery cohort. Every repertoire in the discovery cohort had been generated on one and the same sequencing platform. HLA typing included class I and class II loci at four-digit resolution. Typing coverage varied by locus: roughly 629-630 donors for A, B, C, DRB1 and DQB1; approximately 520 for DQA1; about 590 for DPA1; approximately 490 for DPB1. Roughly five DR-DQ haplotypes were treated as single units for association and clustering because of strong linkage in the cohort. Among some 400 genotyped donors of the cohort, an average of approximately 250,000 unique TCR beta nucleotide sequences were sequenced per donor, roughly a sixth of them non-productive.

As encoded in the germline V gene, CDR1 is SGDLS while CDR2 is YYNGEE. Reading from cysteine to phenylalanine, the CDR3 counts 15 amino acids. Here the CDR3 DNA is all that survives: 45 bases in frame from base 1. Trimming removed 2 bases from V and 8 bases from J; the gene matches leave 7 bases unexplained. In total, 600 or so healthy bone marrow donors made up the cohort. At the time of sampling, all cohort members were nominally healthy, though unrecorded immune exposures were likely present. The donor tested CMV seropositive and was one of the 289 seropositive cohort members. A peripheral blood sample was provided by each donor, and peripheral blood mononuclear cells were used for TCR beta sequencing. Genomic DNA extraction from the blood cell samples was performed with the Qiagen DNeasy Blood Extraction Kit. The paper as a whole reports these results and caveats: The only immune exposure information available for the cohort was CMV serostatus. A later genetic analysis reported fewer N-insertions in productive TCRs among donors in an Asian-associated ancestry cluster than the roughly 620-donor mean. A further reported finding was that TCR beta sequences accurately predicted the HLA-A and HLA-B alleles for most subjects in the first cohort. Most TCR sequences were seen in very few donors, while some public TCRs were found in many individuals. Because HLA typing was missing for some donors at each locus, association tests included only the typed subset. The 87-base-pair reads could not distinguish some IMGT-functional V segments, including TRBV6-2 and TRBV6-3, so those segments were excluded. Cytomegalovirus status was reported to be diagnosed by the classifier with high specificity and sensitivity in both the original and validation cohorts. About 17 rarely observed V segments, including chromosome 9 orphons, were excluded from the earlier analysis of approximately 500 of the donors because counts were too low. Correlated functional status among segregating V segments might reflect linkage disequilibrium, but an unknown experimental factor could not be ruled out. The study listed 150 to 200 TCR beta chains as associated with cytomegalovirus. A later genetic analysis associated a missense DCLRE1C variant with V-gene and J-gene trimming of TCR beta chains, and an independent cohort replicated the association. Most CMV-associated TCR beta chains appeared to be HLA-restricted in a later analysis, and the HLA associations seemed to be driven largely by CMV exposure. A group of highly shared sequence variants was considered likely to be a technical artifact of the sequencing pipeline. A later analysis found that HLA-associated TCR beta chains were more clonally expanded and had lower generation probabilities than equally common non-associated chains. Presence/absence analyses assumed roughly uniform sequencing depth across donors, an assumption that may not hold. In vitro tests confirmed that a few of the cytomegalovirus-associated TCR beta chains recognize cytomegalovirus antigens. When HLA alleles, especially DR and DQ, strongly co-occurred, TCR associations were difficult to assign to individual alleles. In a later analysis, some 18,000 TCR beta sequences were associated with specific HLA alleles at a false discovery rate of 0.05. Only TCR beta chains were sequenced in this cohort, and the absence of alpha or paired-chain data limited detectable features. The authors suggested that the approach could potentially be extended to other disease states and immunological phenotypes. In a later analysis, TCR association rates were found to vary across HLA loci, with the most associated TCRs seen for DRB1 alleles and the fewest for HLA-C alleles. Several of the top co-occurrence clusters appeared to be linked to parvovirus B19, influenza, CMV and Epstein-Barr virus, according to a later analysis. An earlier analysis of approximately 600 of the donors showed that most TCR beta V segments appeared in productive rearrangements either about 90% or about 30% of the time, which broadly matched IMGT annotations.

What was sequenced was PBMCs. The chain was built from TRBV9 and TRBJ2-1, with 10 junctional bases fitting TRBD2. This TCR came from a man aged 25-45 years in good health and CMV-seropositive. The CDR3 amino acid sequence is: CASSVGLAWIDEQFF. In nucleotide form, the sequence is TGTGCCAGCAGCGTGGGACTAGCGTGGATAGATGAGCAGTTCTTC. Here the CDR3 is joined to the reference TRBV9 and TRBJ2-1 genes, and the full variable domain is: DSGVTQTPKHLITATGQRVTLRCSPRSGDLSVYWYQQSLDQGLQFLIQYYNGEERAKGNILERFSAQQFPDLHSELNLSSLELGDSALYFCASSVGLAWIDEQFFGPGTRLTVL.